This T cell receptor (beta chain) originates from a study of CD8+ T cells in alopecia areata. Study information: Treatment comprised oral tofacitinib, 5 to 10 mg twice daily, in treated patients. Patients took tofacitinib for 6 to 18 months, followed by 6 drug-free months. Points from the study as a whole: Greater clonality was observed in lesional scalp samples, especially alopecia totalis/universalis, versus normal scalp.

Collection of lesional scalp punch biopsies and peripheral blood was performed in alopecia areata patients. To note about this clone: Antigen specificity is unknown.

Trimming removed 1 base from V and 5 bases from J, with 8 bases in between. The germline V gene encodes CDR1 SNHLY and CDR2 FYNNEI. The CDR3 runs 13 residues. Sequencing relied on a cDNA template that was reverse transcribed from extracted RNA. Some clones are missing from TCRdb's copy, which holds only in-frame ones; the method was immunoSEQ multiplex PCR. The repertoire holds approximately 150,000 clones, with less than 75% as singletons. This chain uses TRBV2 with TRBJ2-5; TRBD1 or TRBD2 may be the D gene (6 bases each). This receptor was taken from a human donor with alopecia areata. Sequences were derived from CD8+ T cells sorted from blood, sampled at week 0. The CDR3 sequence is CASSEGGGETQYF. CDR3 nucleotides: TGTGCCAGCAGTGAAGGAGGGGGGGAGACCCAGTACTTC. The whole variable domain, remainder taken from reference TRBV2 and TRBJ2-5, is EPEVTQTPSHQVTQMGQEVILRCVPISNHLYFYWYRQILGQKVEFLVSFYNNEISEKSEIFDDQFSVERPDGSNFTLKIRSTKLEDSAMYFCASSEGGGETQYFGPGTRLLVL.